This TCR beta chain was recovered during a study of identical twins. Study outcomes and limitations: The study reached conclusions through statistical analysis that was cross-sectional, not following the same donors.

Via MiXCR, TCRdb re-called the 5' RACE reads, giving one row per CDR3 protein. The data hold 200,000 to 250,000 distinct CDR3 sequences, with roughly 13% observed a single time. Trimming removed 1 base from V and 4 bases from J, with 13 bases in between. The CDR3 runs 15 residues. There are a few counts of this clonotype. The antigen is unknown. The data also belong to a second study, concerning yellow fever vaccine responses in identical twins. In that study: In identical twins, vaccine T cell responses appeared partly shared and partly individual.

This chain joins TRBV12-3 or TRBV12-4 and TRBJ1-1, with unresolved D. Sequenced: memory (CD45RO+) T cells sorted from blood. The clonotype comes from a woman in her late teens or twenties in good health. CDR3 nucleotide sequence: TGTGCCAGCAGTTTAGATAGGCAATGGGGCACTGAAGCTTTCTTT. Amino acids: CASSLDRQWGTEAFF.